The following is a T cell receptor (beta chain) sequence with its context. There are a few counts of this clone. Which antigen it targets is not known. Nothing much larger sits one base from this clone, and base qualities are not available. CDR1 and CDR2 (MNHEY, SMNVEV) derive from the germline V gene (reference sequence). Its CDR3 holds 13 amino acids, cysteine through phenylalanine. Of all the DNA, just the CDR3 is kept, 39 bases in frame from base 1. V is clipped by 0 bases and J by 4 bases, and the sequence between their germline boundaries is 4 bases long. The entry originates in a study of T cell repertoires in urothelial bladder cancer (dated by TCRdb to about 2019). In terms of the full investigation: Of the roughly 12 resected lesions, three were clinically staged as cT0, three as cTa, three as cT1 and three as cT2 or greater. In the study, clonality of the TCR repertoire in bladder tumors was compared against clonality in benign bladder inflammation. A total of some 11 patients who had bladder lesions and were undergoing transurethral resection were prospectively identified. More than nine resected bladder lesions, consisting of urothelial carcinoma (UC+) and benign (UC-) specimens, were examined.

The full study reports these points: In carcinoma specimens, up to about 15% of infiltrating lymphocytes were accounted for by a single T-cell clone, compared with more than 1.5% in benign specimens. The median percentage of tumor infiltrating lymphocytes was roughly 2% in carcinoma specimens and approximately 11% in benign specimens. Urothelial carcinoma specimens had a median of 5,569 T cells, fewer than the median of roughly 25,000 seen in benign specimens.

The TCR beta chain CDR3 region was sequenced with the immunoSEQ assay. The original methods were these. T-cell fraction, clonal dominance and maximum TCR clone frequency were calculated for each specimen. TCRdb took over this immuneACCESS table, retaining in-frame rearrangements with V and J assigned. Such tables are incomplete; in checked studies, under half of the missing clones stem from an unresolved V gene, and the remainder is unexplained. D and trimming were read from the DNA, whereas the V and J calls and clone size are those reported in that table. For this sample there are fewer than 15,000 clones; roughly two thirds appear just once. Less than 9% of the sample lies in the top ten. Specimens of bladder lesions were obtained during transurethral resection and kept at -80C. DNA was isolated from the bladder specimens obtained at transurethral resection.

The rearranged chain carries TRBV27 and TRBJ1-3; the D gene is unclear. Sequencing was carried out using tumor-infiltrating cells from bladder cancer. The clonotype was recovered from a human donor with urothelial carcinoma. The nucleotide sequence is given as TGTGCCAGCAGTTTATCGGGGGGAAACACCATATATTTT. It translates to CASSLSGGNTIYF.